This entry is about one T cell receptor (beta chain). Its antigen remains unidentified. No much larger clone is present one base from it, and per-base qualities are unavailable. V sheds 6 bases and J sheds 2 bases, leaving 11 bases between their ends. CDR3 length: 14 amino acids, cysteine to phenylalanine. The read is trimmed to its CDR3 DNA, 42 bases read in frame from base 1. The CDR1 and CDR2 encoded by the germline V gene (reference sequence) are LNHDA and SQIVND. This sample was taken from a study of siplizumab effects on memory and regulatory T cells (dated by TCRdb to the late 2010s). With respect to the entire study: The effect of the anti-CD2 antibody siplizumab on alloreactive T-cell subsets was examined in allogeneic mixed lymphocyte reactions constructed from human PBMCs.

TCRbeta CDR3 sequencing was performed on sorted unstimulated T cells and on proliferating T cells recovered from mixed lymphocyte reactions. Fresh whole blood from some eleven HLA-typed healthy donors was used to isolate PBMCs. To map where alloreactive clones came from, CD4+ non-regulatory T cells in the unstimulated state were FACS-sorted. General study outcomes and caveats: Because sequences at frequencies below about 10^-5 were poorly captured, only a minor fraction of alloreactive clones could be mapped back to unstimulated subsets. Of the alloreactive CD4+ clones that could be mapped, the Treg-derived share averaged around 64% with siplizumab compared with under 35% in control reactions. The suppressive function of proliferating Tregs from siplizumab cultures was not functionally confirmed. The cumulative frequency of alloreactive sequences traceable to unstimulated CD4+ memory T cells was significantly reduced by siplizumab. Unstimulated naive T cells appeared more diverse than memory T cells, and naive cells seemed to contribute substantially to the alloresponse. A naive or memory phenotype could not be assigned to roughly 80-96% of proliferating CD4+ or CD8+ clones.

Libraries were built with the immunoSEQ multiplex PCR assay. Roughly 10^5 TCR templates per sample were assayed on the deep sequencing platform. Genomic DNA extracted from sorted T cells was used for TCRbeta CDR3 sequencing. Turning to the authors' computational methods: The R programming language was used for clonal analysis of TCRbeta CDR3 data. Unstimulated samples were compared with post-reaction CFSE-low samples to define alloreactive CD4+ and CD8+ clones. Alloreactive CD4+ clones were assigned to regulatory or non-regulatory origin by matching sequences to sorted unstimulated Treg and non-Treg repertoires. Sourced from immuneACCESS, this table was stored by TCRdb with only in-frame sequences that have V and J called. A share of the clones is absent; for the studies checked, an unresolved V gene accounts for under half, and the remainder has no known explanation. V and J calls and clone size are as listed in that table; D and trimming were resolved from the DNA. Present in this sample are around 100,000 clones, about 95% of which were seen just once. 1% to 1.5% of the sample lies in the top ten.

The chain links TRBV19 with TRBJ1-3, with a weak D call of TRBD1 (6 bases match). The sequence came from a human donor in good health. The source material was non-Treg CD4+ T cells sorted from blood. Explained via the paper, the cell subset or site label denotes: FACS-sorted unstimulated CD4+ non-regulatory T cells. The base sequence is TGTGCCAGTAGGATACAGGGAGCTGGAAACACCATATATTTT. Its protein is CASRIQGAGNTIYF.